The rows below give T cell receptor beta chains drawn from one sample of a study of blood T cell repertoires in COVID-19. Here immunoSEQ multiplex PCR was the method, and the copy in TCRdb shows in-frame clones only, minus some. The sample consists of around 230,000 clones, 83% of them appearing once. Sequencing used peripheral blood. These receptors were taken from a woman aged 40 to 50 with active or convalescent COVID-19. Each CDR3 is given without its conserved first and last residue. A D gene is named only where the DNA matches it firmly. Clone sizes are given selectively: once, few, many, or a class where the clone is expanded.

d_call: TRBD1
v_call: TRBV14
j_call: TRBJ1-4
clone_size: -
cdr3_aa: ASSHQQGANEKLF

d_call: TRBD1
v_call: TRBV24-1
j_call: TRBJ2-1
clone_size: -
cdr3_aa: ATRRQGNDNEQF

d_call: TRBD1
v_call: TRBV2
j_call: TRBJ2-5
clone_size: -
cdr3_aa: ASSERGRGETQY

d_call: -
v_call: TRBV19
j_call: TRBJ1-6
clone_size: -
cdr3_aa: ASQDRTYNSPLH

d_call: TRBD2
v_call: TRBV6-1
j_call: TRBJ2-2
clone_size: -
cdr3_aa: ASSGPTSPQLTGELF

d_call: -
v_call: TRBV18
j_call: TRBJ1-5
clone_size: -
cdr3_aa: ASSPATDYQPQH

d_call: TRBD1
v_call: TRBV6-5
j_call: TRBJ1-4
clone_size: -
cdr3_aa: ASRPGQGNEKLF

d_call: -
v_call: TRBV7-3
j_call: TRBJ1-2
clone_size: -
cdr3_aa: ASSLTGSSVGYGYT

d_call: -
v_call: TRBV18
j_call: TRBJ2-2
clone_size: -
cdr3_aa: ASSSGLNTGELF

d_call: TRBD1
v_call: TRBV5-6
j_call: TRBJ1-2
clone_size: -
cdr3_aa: ASSSLFGQGPYGYT

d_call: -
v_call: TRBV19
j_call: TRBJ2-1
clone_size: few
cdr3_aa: ASSISLPNEQF

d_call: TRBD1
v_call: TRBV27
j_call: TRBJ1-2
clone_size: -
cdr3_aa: ASRLQGAQGYT

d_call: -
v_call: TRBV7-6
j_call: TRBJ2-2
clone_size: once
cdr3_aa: ALPYGGELF

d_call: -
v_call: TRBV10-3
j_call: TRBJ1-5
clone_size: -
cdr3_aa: AISDRGSNQPQH

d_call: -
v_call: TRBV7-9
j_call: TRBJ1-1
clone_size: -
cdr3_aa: ASSFGQGMYTEAF

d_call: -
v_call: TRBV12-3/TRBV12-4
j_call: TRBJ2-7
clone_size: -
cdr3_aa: ASSFNYEQY

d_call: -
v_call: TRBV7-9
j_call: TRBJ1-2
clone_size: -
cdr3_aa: ASSLVTQSGGYT

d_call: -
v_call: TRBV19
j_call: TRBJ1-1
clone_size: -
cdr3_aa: ASQTGGEAF

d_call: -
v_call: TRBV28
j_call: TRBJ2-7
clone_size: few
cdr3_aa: ASSLSAGGYEQY

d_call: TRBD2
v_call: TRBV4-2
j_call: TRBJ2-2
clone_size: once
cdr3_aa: ASSPRGAGELF

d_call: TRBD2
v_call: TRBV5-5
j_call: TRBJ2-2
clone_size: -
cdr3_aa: ASSSREFAGELF

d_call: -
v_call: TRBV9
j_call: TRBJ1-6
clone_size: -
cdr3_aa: ASSDQDRSSNNSPLH

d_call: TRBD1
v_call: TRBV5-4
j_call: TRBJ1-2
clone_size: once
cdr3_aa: ASSSGTGEDYGYT

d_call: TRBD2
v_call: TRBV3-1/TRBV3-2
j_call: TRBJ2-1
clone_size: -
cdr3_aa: ASSTSGRDNEQF